The sequence of this T cell receptor (beta chain) was determined in a study of cytomegalovirus exposure and HLA in healthy donors. PCR was performed using 60 Vbeta and 13 Jbeta primers. Here immunoSEQ multiplex PCR was the method, and the copy in TCRdb shows in-frame clones only, minus some. Found here are about 170,000 clones, 65% to 85% of them singletons; the top ten hold roughly 6.6%. General observations from the study: Later, an analysis found that common viral pathogens appeared to be linked with several of the most significant clusters.

As to this clone: As yet, its antigen is unknown.

Germline CDR1 is ENHRY and CDR2 is SYGVKD. Unmatched junction bases numbered 8, after V lost 0 bases and J lost 9 bases. The CDR3 totals 15 residues. Material: PBMCs. V and J are TRBV10-3 and TRBJ2-4; 7 bases match TRBD2. The TCR originated in a man aged 35 to 55 in good health and CMV-seropositive. The CDR3 region has the DNA TGTGCCATCAGTGAGTCGTCCAGGGAGGGGCGCATTCAGTACTTC. It specifies CAISESSREGRIQYF.